A selection of T cell receptor beta chains follows, all from one sample in a study of blood T cell repertoires in COVID-19. Sequencing was performed with immunoSEQ multiplex PCR; in TCRdb, only in-frame clones are kept and a portion is missing. The table shows fewer than 250,000 clones, with roughly four fifths occurring only once. Sequenced material: peripheral blood. The source of these receptors is a woman between 70 and 85 years old with acute or convalescent COVID-19. Each CDR3 is given with its conserved first and last residue.

TRBV5-1	CASSGQLNTEAFF
TRBV2	CASNAGGNTEAFF
TRBV9	CASSQGQVTDSPLHF
TRBV11-2	CASSSGYGYTF
TRBV7-2	CASSLEIGTQYF
TRBV27	CASRNGQGIYGYTF
TRBV18	CASSPPRPTKTADTQYF
TRBV7-2	CASSLSSSEGNTIYF
TRBV4-3	CASSQGRNTEAFF
TRBV3-1/TRBV3-2	CASSQSGNTEAFF
TRBV24-1	CATSDLPGSGANVLTF
TRBV6-5	CASSYSFQGRTEAFF
TRBV6-6	CATSSSDTSNTIYF
TRBV4-3	CASSQEVQIKTMNTEAFF
TRBV18	CASSPGGPMNTEAFF
TRBV28	CASSSGGYGYTF
TRBV7-9	CASSKGQPNTEAFF
TRBV19	CASSTQGVQSPLHF
TRBV7-9	CASREYRGSAKNIQYF
TRBV5-6	CASSSQGAGNQPQHF
TRBV5-4	CASSLGAGEYNSPLHF
TRBV6-2/TRBV6-3	CASSFYRDRGQESYEQYF